This is a list of T cell receptor beta chains from one sample in a study of T cells in Graves' hyperthyroidism and ophthalmopathy. TCRdb recomputed calls from the multiplex PCR reads with MiXCR, one row per CDR3 protein. Of some 760,000 distinct CDR3 sequences in the sample, 14% were seen once. What was sequenced was blood. Every receptor here comes from a woman under 30 with Graves' hyperthyroidism. Both conserved end residues are part of each CDR3. D genes are given only for firm matches. Rows may omit the clone size; those that give it use once, few, many or a size class.

>NA|NA|TRBJ1-1|TRBV6-2/TRBV6-3
TGTGCCAGCAGTTTGGGAGGGCAACGAGAAGCTTTCTTT
CASSLGGQREAFF
>TRBD1|NA|TRBJ2-1|TRBV7-2
TGTGCCAGCAACCACCGGGACAGGGCCTACAATGAGCAGTTCTTC
CASNHRDRAYNEQFF
>NA|few|TRBJ1-4|TRBV6-5
TGTGCCAGCAGTTACGGCAGGTCGGCAACTAATGAAAAACTGTTTTTT
CASSYGRSATNEKLFF
>NA|many|TRBJ2-1|TRBV13
TGTGCCAGCAGCTTAACTGGCCCCATCTACAATGAGCAGTTCTTC
CASSLTGPIYNEQFF
>TRBD1|few|TRBJ1-2|TRBV5-5
TGTGCCAGCAGCTCGGGACAGGGGGAAAACTATGGCTACACCTTC
CASSSGQGENYGYTF
>TRBD1|many|TRBJ1-1|TRBV15
TGTGCCACCAGCAGAGATGCAGGGGGTGGTGAGGAAGCTTTCTTT
CATSRDAGGGEEAFF
>TRBD2|NA|TRBJ2-7|TRBV4-3
TGCGCCAGCAGCCAGGCTGGACTAGCGGGAGGTAGATTGTACGAGCAGTACTTC
CASSQAGLAGGRLYEQYF
>NA|NA|TRBJ1-4|TRBV20-1
TGCAGTGCTAAAGCTCCGGGGAATGAAAAACTGTTTTTT
CSAKAPGNEKLFF
>NA|NA|TRBJ2-7|TRBV4-3
TGCGCCAGCGGGGGGCTTACCCCAAGGGGCTACGAGCAGTACTTC
CASGGLTPRGYEQYF
>NA|many|TRBJ1-5|TRBV12-3/TRBV12-4
TGTGCCAGCAGGGAACAGAGAAATCAGCCCCAGCATTTT
CASREQRNQPQHF
>TRBD1|NA|TRBJ2-7|TRBV2
TGTGCCAGCAGAGACCCGGACAGGAGATACGAGCAGTACTTC
CASRDPDRRYEQYF
>NA|few|TRBJ2-3|TRBV7-6
TGTGCCAGCAGCTATGGGAGCGCCGCCACAGATACGCAGTATTTT
CASSYGSAATDTQYF
>NA|NA|TRBJ2-3|TRBV7-9
TGTGCCAACAGCTGGGGATCCAGCGGGTCGGATACGCAGTATTTT
CANSWGSSGSDTQYF
>TRBD2|many|TRBJ2-1|TRBV11-2
TGTGCCAGCAGTCGTGGACTAGCGCGATACAATGAGCAGTTCTTC
CASSRGLARYNEQFF
>NA|NA|TRBJ2-1|TRBV19
TGTGCCAGTAGTATAAGCACCCCACGGAATGAGCAGTTCTTC
CASSISTPRNEQFF
>TRBD1|NA|TRBJ1-1|TRBV28
TGTGCCAGCAGTTTACTCTGGACAGGGCTTCAGAACACTGAAGCTTTCTTT
CASSLLWTGLQNTEAFF
>TRBD2|NA|TRBJ2-3|TRBV19
TGTGCCAGTAGTATAATGGGGGGGAGTACAGATACGCAATATTTT
CASSIMGGSTDTQYF
>NA|many|TRBJ2-5|TRBV12-3/TRBV12-4
TGTGCCAGCAGTTTAGTGGGAGAGAGACTCGAGACCCAGTACTTC
CASSLVGERLETQYF
>NA|many|TRBJ2-5|TRBV2
TGTGCCAGCAGTGAGAACAGGGAAGAGACCCAGTACTTC
CASSENREETQYF
>NA|NA|TRBJ1-3|TRBV13
TGTGCCAGCAGCCGCCGGGTCCTCCACTCTGGAAACACCATATATTTT
CASSRRVLHSGNTIYF
>TRBD1|NA|TRBJ2-7|TRBV28
TGTGCCAGCAGTCCGGGACAGCTTATACCCTACGAGCAGTACTTC
CASSPGQLIPYEQYF
>TRBD1|NA|TRBJ1-5|TRBV19
TGTGCCAGTAGTACCCGGACAGGGGGCCGGGTGGGTCAGCCCCAGCATTTT
CASSTRTGGRVGQPQHF
>NA|NA|TRBJ2-7|TRBV20-1
TGCAGTGCTAGAGGTAGCTCTAAGGCCTACGAGCAGTACTTC
CSARGSSKAYEQYF
>NA|NA|TRBJ2-5|TRBV28
TGTGCCAGCAGTTTATTGGGTCAGGGGAGGCCCCAGTACTTC
CASSLLGQGRPQYF
>NA|NA|TRBJ2-3|TRBV2
TGTGCCAGCAGTGATCAGGGGGGGGCCACAGATACGCAGTATTTT
CASSDQGGATDTQYF
>TRBD1|few|TRBJ1-5|TRBV19
TGTGCCAGTAGTATAGATCTGGAAGGGGGCAGGCATCAGCCCCAGCATTTT
CASSIDLEGGRHQPQHF
>NA|NA|TRBJ2-1|TRBV2
TGTGCCAGCAGGATGAACGGTGAGCAGTTCTTC
CASRMNGEQFF
>NA|many|TRBJ1-4|TRBV30
TGTGCCTGGAGTCTTGACCGTGAAAAACTGTTTTTT
CAWSLDREKLFF
>NA|NA|TRBJ2-5|TRBV4-1
TGCGCCAGCAGCCAAGGCCGGGGCGGGATGTACCAAGAGACCCAGTACTTC
CASSQGRGGMYQETQYF
>NA|NA|TRBJ2-1|TRBV6-7
TGTGCCAGCAGTTACTCGAGAGGAGGCGGGTACGGGGAGCAGTTCTTC
CASSYSRGGGYGEQFF
>NA|many|TRBJ1-1|TRBV2
TGTGCCAGCAGTGAAGAGGTACAGGAGAACACTGAAGCTTTCTTT
CASSEEVQENTEAFF
>NA|many|TRBJ2-5|TRBV20-1
TGCAGTGCTGCGGACGGGAAGATAGAGACCCAGTACTTC
CSAADGKIETQYF
>NA|many|TRBJ1-5|TRBV2
TGTGCCAGCAGACTTACTCCCAATCAGCCCCAGCATTTT
CASRLTPNQPQHF
>TRBD2|many|TRBJ2-1|TRBV29-1
TGCAGCGTTGTGGGGTGGGAATCAGCGGGAGGCAATGAGCAGTTCTTC
CSVVGWESAGGNEQFF
>TRBD2|NA|TRBJ2-7|TRBV10-2
TGCGCCAGCAGTGCTGGACTAGCCTACGAGCAGTACTTC
CASSAGLAYEQYF
>NA|many|TRBJ2-1|TRBV2
TGTGCCAGCAGTGAAGTGTCAGAGCAGTTCTTC
CASSEVSEQFF
>NA|few|TRBJ2-3|TRBV5-1
TGCGCCAGCAGCGCCGAATACACAGATACGCAGTATTTT
CASSAEYTDTQYF
>NA|NA|TRBJ2-1|TRBV28
TGTGCCAGCACCCTGTTTGCGGGCAGCTCCTACAATGAGCAGTTCTTC
CASTLFAGSSYNEQFF
>NA|NA|TRBJ2-5|TRBV19
TGTGCCAGTAGTATAGACCAAGAGACCCAGTACTTC
CASSIDQETQYF
>NA|many|TRBJ2-2|TRBV6-1
TGTGCCAGCAGGGGAGTTCCCGGGACCGGGGAGCTGTTTTTT
CASRGVPGTGELFF
>TRBD1|many|TRBJ1-1|TRBV15
TGTGCCACCAGCAGAGATGGGACAGCGAACACTGAAGCTTTCTTT
CATSRDGTANTEAFF
>NA|many|TRBJ2-7|TRBV7-2
TGTGCCAGCAGCGCAGGGGCTTGGAGGGGCGAGCAGTACTTC
CASSAGAWRGEQYF
>TRBD2|many|TRBJ2-3|TRBV3-1
TGTGCCAGCAGCCAAGGCTTGGGACTAGCGGGAGAAAAAGATACGCAGTATTTT
CASSQGLGLAGEKDTQYF
>NA|many|TRBJ1-1|TRBV27
TGTGCCAGCAGAATAAACGGAGGAATGAACACTGAAGCTTTCTTT
CASRINGGMNTEAFF
>NA|few|TRBJ1-6|TRBV30
TGTGCCTGGAGTGGGTGGTCAATTCTACCGGGACTTCAATCCCAAACACCCCTCCACTTT
CAWSGWSILPGLQSQTPLHF
>TRBD1|many|TRBJ2-5|TRBV6-1
TGTGCCAGCAGCCTAGGGGGACAGGGACAGACCCAGTACTTC
CASSLGGQGQTQYF